This T cell receptor beta chain was obtained from a study of cytomegalovirus exposure and HLA in healthy donors. Of note for this clone: Its antigen is as yet unknown.

Trimming took 3 bases from V and 4 from J; bases not matched to a gene: 7. The CDR3 extends over 15 amino acids. In germline, CDR1 is SGDLS, CDR2 YYNGEE. Study results and limitations: Researchers reported that a few CMV-associated chains were confirmed in vitro as CMV antigen-specific. Equally common other TCR beta chains were less clonally expanded than HLA-associated ones, a later analysis found. The study labeled 150 to 200 TCR beta chains cytomegalovirus-associated. Reports credit the classifier with highly specific, highly sensitive diagnosis of cytomegalovirus status.

PCR involved 60 Vbeta and 13 Jbeta primers. TCRdb's copy holds only in-frame clones and misses some; the assay was immunoSEQ multiplex PCR. This sample has 130,000 or so clones, with just under 75% found just once. Sequencing input: PBMCs. This TCR derives from a middle-aged man in good health and CMV-seropositive. The V gene is TRBV9, the J gene TRBJ2-5; 9 bases fit TRBD1. CDR3 bases: TGTGCCAGCAGCGGGGGACAGGGATTTTTAGAGACCCAGTACTTC. Its translation is CASSGGQGFLETQYF.